A single sample gave rise to the 28 T cell receptor beta chains below, sequenced in a study of blood T cell repertoires in COVID-19. Clones were read by immunoSEQ multiplex PCR, and TCRdb kept only the in-frame ones, dropping some. The sample records roughly 80,000 clones, around 90% being singletons. Source material: peripheral blood. These receptors came from a man aged 50-60 years with active COVID-19.

The rearrangement joins TRBV7-2 to TRBJ1-1; perhaps TRBD1 as D (5 bases). CDR3 size: 14 residues. Germline V CDR1 and CDR2: SGHTA, FQGNSA. V lost 2 bases and J lost 5, with 12 bases in between. In nucleotides, the CDR3 is TGTGCCAGCAGCTTAAATGCGGGGGTAACTGAAGCTTTCTTT. Translating it yields CASSLNAGVTEAFF.

This chain links TRBV10-3 with TRBJ2-3; 16 bases are shared with TRBD2. The CDR3 totals 17 residues. Germline-derived CDR1 and CDR2 are ENHRY and SYGVKD. V trimming: 6 bases; J trimming: 1 base; junction bases outside the gene matches: 4. The chain's CDR3 is CAISYGTSGGGTDTQYF. The CDR3 DNA sequence: TGTGCCATCAGCTACGGGACTAGCGGGGGGGGCACAGATACGCAGTATTTT.

This chain connects TRBV19 to TRBJ1-5; a possible D gene is TRBD1 (6 bases). This CDR3 comprises 17 residues. Looked up from germline, CDR1 is LNHDA and CDR2 is SQIVND (reference sequence). Trimming removed 2 bases at V and 2 bases at J, with 16 bases between. CDR3 amino acids: CASSISPPRGGNQPQHF. In DNA, the CDR3 is TGTGCCAGTAGTATATCCCCTCCCAGGGGTGGCAATCAGCCCCAGCATTTT.

V usage is TRBV7-9 and J usage is TRBJ1-1; D is unclear. CDR1 and CDR2 (germline): SEHNR, FQNEAQ (reference sequence). With 0 bases removed from V and 3 bases from J, the gap between germline ends came to 8 bases. The CDR3 is 14 residues long. CDR3 bases: TGTGCCAGCAGCTTAGCCCCCCCGGACACTGAAGCTTTCTTT. Encoded protein: CASSLAPPDTEAFF.

The chain joins TRBV7-6 to TRBJ2-2; TRBD1 aligns across 9 bases. CDR1 is SGHVS, CDR2 FNYEAQ, per germline. The V gene end was trimmed by 1 base and the J gene end by 4 bases; junction bases not matched to a gene: 4. CDR3 length: 16 residues. CDR3 sequence (DNA): TGTGCCAGCAGCTTAGGGGGGACAGGGCGCACCGGGGAGCTGTTTTTT. It is translated as CASSLGGTGRTGELFF.

This clone appeared once. This chain links TRBV28 with TRBJ2-1; the D is unclear. Trimming cost V 6 bases and J 2 bases, with 8 bases left between them. Germline V gene data show CDR1 as MDHEN and CDR2 as SYDVKM. The CDR3 sequence is 13 residues long. CDR3 bases: TGTGCCAGCAGCCGCGCGGCCTACAATGAGCAGTTCTTC. This gives the protein CASSRAAYNEQFF.

This chain links TRBV2 with TRBJ2-7; TRBD2 matches at 9 bases. The CDR3 is made up of 13 amino acids. Germline CDR1 SNHLY, CDR2 FYNNEI. With V trimmed by 6 bases and J by 6 bases, 6 bases remained unmatched. The CDR3 nucleotides are TGTGCCAGCAGGGGGACTAGCAAAGGCGAGCAGTACTTC. This gives the protein CASRGTSKGEQYF.

This chain links TRBV19 with TRBJ2-7; D is perhaps TRBD2 (5 bases). The CDR3 runs to 15 residues. The germline V gene encodes CDR1 LNHDA and CDR2 SQIVND (reference sequence). Trimming took off 1 base at V and 2 bases at J, with 12 bases between the two ends. The CDR3 loop reads CASSIGSGTPYEQYF. In nucleotides, the CDR3 is TGTGCCAGTAGTATAGGGTCGGGAACCCCCTACGAGCAGTACTTC.

CDR3 loop: CASSLVGTSWRGEQYF. The CDR3 coding sequence is TGTGCCAGCAGCTTAGTGGGGACATCCTGGCGGGGGGAGCAGTACTTC. The chain is built from TRBV7-6 and TRBJ2-7; TRBD2 might be the D (7 bases). Germline CDR1 is SGHVS and CDR2 is FNYEAQ. The CDR3 loop spans 16 amino acids. V lost 1 base and J 7 bases, leaving 20 bases between the germline ends. The whole variable domain, remainder taken from reference TRBV7-6 and TRBJ2-7, is GAGVSQSPRYKVTKRGQDVALRCDPISGHVSLYWYRQALGQGPEFLTYFNYEAQQDKSGLPNDRFSAERPEGSISTLTIQRTEQRDSAMYRCASSLVGTSWRGEQYFGPGTRLTVT.

The DNA of the CDR3 is TGTGCCAGCAGCGCCTCCGGGGGGATGGTCTACGAGCAGTACTTC. It encodes CASSASGGMVYEQYF. The J gene is TRBJ2-7, the V gene TRBV9; TRBD2 aligns across 7 bases. The germline CDR1 and CDR2 sequences are SGDLS and YYNGEE. With 3 bases clipped from V and 3 bases from J, the junction kept 9 bases outside the gene matches. The CDR3 has 15 residues.

This clone turned up a few times. The chain has TRBV6-5 and TRBJ1-1, with D tentatively TRBD1 (5 bases). Germline CDR1 reads MNHEY; CDR2 reads SVGAGI. The ends were cut back, 2 bases at V and 0 bases at J, with 13 bases in the middle. The CDR3 sequence is 16 residues long. Written as DNA, the CDR3 is TGTGCCAGCAGTTACCGTTTCGGGGGTTTGAACACTGAAGCTTTCTTT. Its protein is CASSYRFGGLNTEAFF.

V is TRBV19 and J is TRBJ2-2; TRBD1 matches at 7 bases. Trimming removed 9 bases from V and 0 bases from J; junction bases left unmatched: 7. The CDR3 runs 15 residues. Germline-derived CDR1 and CDR2 are LNHDA and SQIVND (reference sequence). The CDR3 DNA sequence: TGTGCCAGCCGACCGGGACAGACGAACACCGGGGAGCTGTTTTTT. This encodes CASRPGQTNTGELFF. The whole variable domain, remainder taken from reference TRBV19 and TRBJ2-2, is DGGITQSPKYLFRKEGQNVTLSCEQNLNHDAMYWYRQDPGQGLRLIYYSQIVNDFQKGDIAEGYSVSREKKESFPLTVTSAQKNPTAFYLCASRPGQTNTGELFFGEGSRLTVL.

This rearrangement joins TRBV5-6 to TRBJ2-2; 7 positions match TRBD2. The CDR3 covers 16 residues. Per the germline V gene, CDR1 is SGHDT and CDR2 is YYEEEE. The J segment lost 1 base and the V segment lost 4 bases, leaving 7 bases of the junction unmatched. CDR3 DNA sequence: TGTGCCAGCAGCCTGGGGACTAATTGGAACACCGGGGAGCTGTTTTTT. This translates into CASSLGTNWNTGELFF.

The J gene is TRBJ2-2, the V gene TRBV30, with D hard to call. This CDR3 region has 16 residues. Trimming left V 0 bases short and J 1 base short, with 12 bases between. CDR1 and CDR2 (germline): GTSNPN, SVGIG (reference sequence). CDR3 sequence: CAWSVVGAKNTGELFF. CDR3 DNA sequence: TGTGCCTGGAGTGTAGTTGGAGCGAAGAACACCGGGGAGCTGTTTTTT.

This rearrangement joins TRBV5-6 to TRBJ2-1; 7 positions agree with TRBD2. The CDR3 length is 16 residues. Germline CDR1 and CDR2: SGHDT and YYEEEE. The V gene end was trimmed by 0 bases and the J gene end by 0 bases; junction bases not matched to a gene: 3. The CDR3 protein is CASSLDGRGSYNEQFF. Here the CDR3 DNA reads TGTGCCAGCAGCTTGGATGGGAGGGGCTCCTACAATGAGCAGTTCTTC. Together with reference TRBV5-6 and TRBJ2-1, the CDR3 gives the full variable domain: DAGVTQSPTHLIKTRGQQVTLRCSPKSGHDTVSWYQQALGQGPQFIFQYYEEEERQRGNFPDRFSGHQFPNYSSELNVNALLLGDSALYLCASSLDGRGSYNEQFFGPGTRLTVL.

The chain is built from TRBV7-2 and TRBJ1-1; 8 nucleotides align to TRBD1. This CDR3 spans 15 amino acids. CDR1 and CDR2 from the germline V gene are SGHTA and FQGNSA. The J segment lost 4 bases and the V segment lost 4 bases, leaving 8 bases of the junction unmatched. CDR3 bases: TGTGCCAGCAGCTCAGGGGGCGGAGTTATCACTGAAGCTTTCTTT. This encodes CASSSGGGVITEAFF.

V usage is TRBV24-1 and J usage is TRBJ2-7; TRBD2 matches at 7 bases. The CDR3 extends over 17 amino acids. Germline trimming cut 4 bases from V and 3 bases from J; bases unmatched to any gene: 14. Germline CDR1 reads KGHDR; CDR2 reads SFDVKD. The CDR3 here is CATSDPNDIRGVYEQYF. CDR3 DNA: TGTGCCACCAGTGACCCAAACGACATCCGGGGGGTCTACGAGCAGTACTTC.

The chain uses TRBV7-9 and TRBJ2-7, with 13 bases lining up with TRBD2. Per the germline V gene, CDR1 is SEHNR and CDR2 is FQNEAQ (reference sequence). The ends lost 2 bases at V and 2 bases at J; junction bases unmatched: 9. This CDR3 region has 18 residues. The chain's CDR3 is CASSLPPGTSGTPYEQYF. CDR3 coding DNA: TGTGCCAGCAGCTTACCCCCCGGGACTAGCGGGACACCCTACGAGCAGTACTTC.

V usage is TRBV29-1 and J usage is TRBJ2-7; 7 positions agree with TRBD1. J gave up 5 bases and V 7 bases, and 11 bases lay outside the gene matches. The germline gives CDR1 SQVTM, CDR2 ANQGSEA. The CDR3 loop spans 13 amino acids. For the CDR3, the DNA is TGCAGCGGATCCGCGACAGGGATGGACGAGCAGTACTTC. Translated, it gives CSGSATGMDEQYF.

The rearrangement links TRBV7-9 to TRBJ2-7, with 8 bases lining up with TRBD1. The CDR3 length is 13 residues. J lost 9 bases, V lost 1 base, and 5 bases had no gene match. Germline-derived CDR1 and CDR2 are SEHNR and FQNEAQ (reference sequence). Written as DNA, the CDR3 is TGTGCCAGCAGCTTAGAATACGGGACAGGGCAGTACTTC. As protein: CASSLEYGTGQYF.

The chain carries TRBV9 and TRBJ2-1; D is possibly TRBD2 (7 bases). Trimming pared 0 bases from V and 5 bases from J, leaving 9 bases between. CDR3 length: 14 residues. Germline CDR1 and CDR2: SGDLS and YYNGEE. The CDR3 region is CASSVVGGDNEQFF. The CDR3 DNA is TGTGCCAGCAGCGTAGTAGGGGGGGACAATGAGCAGTTCTTC.

J is TRBJ2-2 and V is TRBV13; possibly TRBD1 for D (6 bases). From germline, CDR1 is PRHDT and CDR2 FYEKMQ (reference sequence). V lost 3 bases and J lost 10, with 18 bases in between. The CDR3 consists of 15 residues. This CDR3 is CASSFSGTPRAELFF. The DNA of the CDR3 is TGTGCCAGCAGCTTTTCCGGGACACCCCGGGCGGAGCTGTTTTTT.

The chain has TRBV5-1 and TRBJ2-2, with 11 bases that match TRBD2. V trimming: 3 bases; J trimming: 4 bases; junction bases outside the gene matches: 8. CDR1 and CDR2 from the germline V gene are SGHRS and YFSETQ. The CDR3 consists of 17 residues. The DNA of the CDR3 is TGCGCCAGCAGCTCGCCATTAGCGGGAGGGCCCACCGGGGAGCTGTTTTTT. It codes for CASSSPLAGGPTGELFF.

The chain links TRBV2 to TRBJ2-4; D uncertain. Germline CDR1 reads SNHLY; CDR2 reads FYNNEI. This CDR3 has 13 residues. V was trimmed by 2 bases and J by 11 bases, leaving 13 bases between them. The CDR3 is CASSEIPRLLQYF. CDR3 bases: TGTGCCAGCAGTGAAATTCCGCGGTTGCTTCAGTACTTC.

The chain couples TRBV5-6 to TRBJ1-2; TRBD1 matches 10 bases. V shed 0 bases and J 7 bases; nucleotides not matched to a gene: 3. The CDR3 has 14 residues. The V gene's germline CDR1 is SGHDT and CDR2 YYEEEE. The CDR3 is CASSLGQGAGGYTF. In nucleotides, the CDR3 is TGTGCCAGCAGCTTGGGACAGGGGGCGGGTGGCTACACCTTC.

The table lists this clone with a count of one. The chain is built from TRBV4-1 and TRBJ2-2, with TRBD2 as a possible D gene (7 bases). The CDR3 loop spans 16 amino acids. The germline V and J ends were trimmed by 1 base and 3 bases, with 12 bases remaining between them. Germline V gives CDR1 MGHRA, CDR2 YSYEKL. Here the CDR3 reads CASSQGGGYDTGELFF. The CDR3 DNA is TGCGCCAGCAGCCAAGGCGGGGGCTACGACACCGGGGAGCTGTTTTTT.

This clone is medium-sized within its sample. The chain recombines TRBV6-5 with TRBJ2-1; D is perhaps TRBD2 (6 bases). The CDR3 runs to 14 residues. The V gene's germline CDR1 is MNHEY and CDR2 SVGAGI. Trimming removed 5 bases from V and 4 bases from J, with 12 bases in between. The CDR3 loop is CASSTPGTYNEQFF. The CDR3 DNA sequence: TGTGCCAGCAGTACCCCGGGGACTTACAATGAGCAGTTCTTC.

This chain connects TRBV9 to TRBJ1-6; weak D call: TRBD1 (6 bases). V was clipped by 1 base and J by 10 bases, with 12 bases between them. The CDR3 loop spans 14 amino acids. The germline V gene encodes CDR1 SGDLS and CDR2 YYNGEE. The CDR3 reads CASSVSEGGSPLHF. The CDR3 coding sequence is TGTGCCAGCAGCGTATCGGAGGGGGGGTCACCCCTCCACTTT.